This TCR beta chain is from a study of blood T cell repertoires in COVID-19. Study as a whole: Spain, Italy and the United States supplied samples that represented acute and convalescent COVID-19. T cells, B-cell-depleted T cells, or PBMCs provided the cDNA or gDNA that served as material.

The CDR3 is 16 residues long. V lost 6 bases and J 0 bases, leaving 15 bases between the germline ends. The germline V gene has CDR1 SGHTA and CDR2 FQGNSA. In the authors' workflow: Reference gene primer amplification yielded estimated nucleated cell counts. Assay used: immunoSEQ multiplex PCR; TCRdb lists only in-frame clones, some missing. V, J and clone size were drawn from that table, and D and trimming were deduced from the DNA. Of under 90,000 clones in the sample, around nine tenths were seen once. Source material: peripheral blood. V and J are TRBV7-2 and TRBJ2-1; D may be TRBD1 (6 bases). The origin of this receptor is a man between 70 and 80 years old with active or convalescent COVID-19. The CDR3 sequence is CASRLGGVSSYNEQFF. CDR3 DNA sequence: TGTGCCAGCAGGCTAGGGGGAGTGAGCTCCTACAATGAGCAGTTCTTC. The whole variable domain, remainder taken from reference TRBV7-2 and TRBJ2-1, is GAGVSQSPSNKVTEKGKDVELRCDPISGHTALYWYRQSLGQGLEFLIYFQGNSAPDKSGLPSDRFSAERTGGSVSTLTIQRTQQEDSAVYLCASRLGGVSSYNEQFFGPGTRLTVL.